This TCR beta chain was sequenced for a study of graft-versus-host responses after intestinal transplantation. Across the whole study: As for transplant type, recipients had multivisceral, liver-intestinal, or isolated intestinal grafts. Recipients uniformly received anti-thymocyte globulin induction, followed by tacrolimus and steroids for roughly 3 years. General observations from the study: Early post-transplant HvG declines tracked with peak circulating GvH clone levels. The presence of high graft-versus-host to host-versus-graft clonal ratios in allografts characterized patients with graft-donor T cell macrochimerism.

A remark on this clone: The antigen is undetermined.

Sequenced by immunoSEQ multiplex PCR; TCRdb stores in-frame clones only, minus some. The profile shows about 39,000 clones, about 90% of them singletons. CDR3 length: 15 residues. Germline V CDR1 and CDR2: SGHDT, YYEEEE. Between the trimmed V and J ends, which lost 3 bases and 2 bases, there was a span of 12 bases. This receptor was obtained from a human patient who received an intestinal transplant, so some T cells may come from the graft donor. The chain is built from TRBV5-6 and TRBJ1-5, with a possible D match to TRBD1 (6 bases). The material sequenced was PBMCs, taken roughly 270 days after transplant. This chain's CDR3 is CASSSRGNGNQPQHF. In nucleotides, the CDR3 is TGTGCCAGCAGCTCCAGGGGAAACGGCAATCAGCCCCAGCATTTT.